The present T cell receptor beta chain was sequenced within a study of blood T cell repertoires in COVID-19. On the study more broadly: Sites across the United States, Italy and Spain contributed samples from acute and convalescent COVID-19.

Participants, about 18 to 90 years old, spanned approximately 26 US areas. Method: immunoSEQ multiplex PCR; TCRdb's copy keeps in-frame clones and lacks some. The sample lists approximately 280,000 clones; around 84% were seen once. The germline V gene encodes CDR1 MNHEY and CDR2 SMNVEV (reference sequence). CDR3 length: 15 residues. J gave up 5 bases and V 5 bases, and 10 bases lay outside the gene matches. The source is a woman aged 45-65 years who had recovered from COVID-19. The source material was PBMCs or T cells enriched from blood (not recorded which). The chain employs TRBV27 and TRBJ2-7, with 9 bases aligning to TRBD1. The CDR3 DNA sequence: TGTGCCAGCAGTCGCCCCGGGACAGGGTACCACGAGCAGTACTTC. This sequence encodes CASSRPGTGYHEQYF.